This T cell receptor beta chain was recovered during a study of CD8 T cells in Susac syndrome. Study information: There were Susac syndrome patients who were therapy-naive at blood draw, others on corticosteroids, and others on intravenous immunoglobulin alone.

Study-wide results and limits: Peak Susac CD8+ clonal expansion was seen in TEMRA cells and active patients.

Sequencing of TCR beta drew on CD8+ and CD4+ T cells from blood. Concerning this clonotype: Its antigen is not identified.

The CDR3 runs to 13 residues. Germline CDR1 is MNHNY and CDR2 is SVGAGI (reference sequence). The V end lost 5 bases, the J end lost 8 bases, and 13 bases lay between the germline ends. The RNA, about 0.45 to 1 ug, was put through reverse transcription using random hexamers. TCRdb reprocessed the immunoSEQ multiplex PCR reads with MiXCR, giving one entry per CDR3 protein. The table shows about 120,000 distinct CDR3 sequences, with about 93% occurring only once. The material sequenced was CD8+ T cells from PBMCs. The sequence was collected from a human donor with Susac syndrome. J is TRBJ2-1 and V is TRBV6-6, with D possibly matching TRBD1 (6 bases). The DNA of the CDR3 is TGTGCCAGCAGTCAACCAGGGGTCGATGAGCAGTTCTTC. Residues: CASSQPGVDEQFF.